A selection of T cell receptor beta chains follows, all from one sample in a study of regulatory dendritic cells for organ transplantation. Here immunoSEQ multiplex PCR was the method, and the copy in TCRdb shows in-frame clones only, minus some. The table has 25,000 or so clones, approximately 82% seen once. The sequenced sample was naive CD4+ T cells from blood. These receptors all come from a human donor in good health. Both conserved end residues are part of each CDR3. D genes are given only for firm matches. Rows may omit the clone size; those that give it use once, few, many or a size class.

TRBV9	NA	TRBJ1-2	NA	CASSGGGQLQGRPDF	TGTGCCAGCAGCGGTGGGGGTCAACTTCAGGGGCGTCCGGACTTC
TRBV18	NA	TRBJ2-7	NA	CASSPGVYEQYF	TGTGCCAGCTCCCCCGGGGTGTACGAGCAGTACTTC
TRBV6-5	few	TRBJ1-5	TRBD1	CASRPGGFSNQPQHF	TGTGCCAGCAGGCCAGGGGGCTTTAGCAATCAGCCCCAGCATTTT
TRBV5-1	NA	TRBJ2-5	TRBD1	CASSLAPTGGFQETQYF	TGCGCCAGCAGCTTGGCGCCAACAGGGGGCTTCCAAGAGACCCAGTACTTC
TRBV2	NA	TRBJ1-1	TRBD1	CASSGDRGTTEAFF	TGTGCCAGCAGTGGGGACAGGGGAACCACTGAAGCTTTCTTT
TRBV5-6	NA	TRBJ1-5	TRBD1	CASSLGQGAPSPQHF	TGTGCCAGCAGCTTGGGACAGGGGGCCCCCTCGCCCCAGCATTTT
TRBV5-1	NA	TRBJ1-6	NA	CASSLDFTGKYNSPLHF	TGCGCCAGCAGCTTGGATTTTACAGGGAAGTATAATTCACCCCTCCACTTT
TRBV2	NA	TRBJ2-4	NA	CASTTGLAEYIQYF	TGTGCCAGCACCACAGGGCTGGCGGAATACATTCAGTACTTC
TRBV6-4	NA	TRBJ2-7	NA	CASREQVSSYEQYF	TGTGCCAGCAGAGAACAGGTCTCCTCCTACGAGCAGTACTTC
TRBV10-3	NA	TRBJ1-3	TRBD1	CAISEGTGSGNTIYF	TGTGCCATCAGTGAGGGGACAGGGTCGGGAAACACCATATATTTT
TRBV6-1	NA	TRBJ1-2	TRBD1	CASTLQGLSGYTF	TGTGCCAGCACCTTACAGGGGTTGTCTGGCTACACCTTC
TRBV7-2	NA	TRBJ2-1	NA	CLIGGDPYNEQFF	TGCCTTATAGGGGGGGACCCCTACAATGAGCAGTTCTTC
TRBV27	NA	TRBJ1-2	NA	CASSFRVNYGYTF	TGTGCCAGCAGTTTCAGGGTGAACTATGGCTACACCTTC
TRBV6-1	NA	TRBJ1-1	NA	CASRNSDRTNTEAFF	TGTGCCAGCAGGAACTCGGACAGAACGAACACTGAAGCTTTCTTT
TRBV10-3	NA	TRBJ1-1	TRBD1	CAISESGQGEAFF	TGTGCCATCAGTGAGTCTGGACAGGGAGAAGCTTTCTTT
TRBV9	NA	TRBJ1-1	TRBD1	CASSKRQGPGTEAFF	TGTGCCAGCAGCAAGCGACAGGGACCAGGCACTGAAGCTTTCTTT
TRBV5-1	NA	TRBJ2-7	NA	CASSPRGVSTYEQYF	TGCGCCAGCTCACCCAGGGGGGTATCTACCTACGAGCAGTACTTC
TRBV5-8	NA	TRBJ1-1	NA	CASSSPRRVGEAFF	TGTGCCAGCAGCTCCCCACGCAGGGTTGGGGAAGCTTTCTTT
TRBV7-2	NA	TRBJ1-2	TRBD1	CASSLVPQGLGYGYTF	TGTGCCAGCAGCTTAGTCCCACAGGGGTTGGGCTATGGCTACACCTTC
TRBV27	NA	TRBJ2-1	TRBD1	CASSTTGMGYNEQFF	TGTGCCAGCAGTACGACAGGGATGGGATACAATGAGCAGTTCTTC
TRBV9	NA	TRBJ1-4	NA	CASSALRGNNEKLFF	TGTGCCAGCAGCGCCCTACGAGGGAATAATGAAAAACTGTTTTTT
TRBV18	NA	TRBJ1-1	NA	CASSPKEVVGTEAFF	TGTGCCAGCTCACCAAAAGAGGTGGTCGGCACTGAAGCTTTCTTT
TRBV12-5	NA	TRBJ1-5	NA	CASGTLLQGTGYQPQHF	TGTGCTAGTGGTACTCTCCTACAGGGTACTGGCTACCAGCCCCAGCATTTT
TRBV11-2	NA	TRBJ2-5	TRBD2	CASSSRRGSQETQYF	TGTGCCAGCAGCTCCCGGCGGGGGTCCCAAGAGACCCAGTACTTC
TRBV5-1	NA	TRBJ2-5	NA	CASSLGRQETQYF	TGCGCCAGCAGCTTGGGCAGACAAGAGACCCAGTACTTC
TRBV19	NA	TRBJ2-1	TRBD1	CASSPKGDRTYNEQFF	TGTGCCAGTAGTCCGAAAGGGGACAGGACCTACAATGAGCAGTTCTTC
TRBV7-9	NA	TRBJ1-1	TRBD1	CASSPGQGAKTEAFF	TGTGCCAGCAGCCCCGGGCAGGGGGCGAAGACTGAAGCTTTCTTT
TRBV5-1	few	TRBJ1-1	TRBD1	CASSADGQGNTEAFF	TGCGCCAGCAGCGCGGACGGACAGGGGAACACTGAAGCTTTCTTT
TRBV5-1	NA	TRBJ2-1	TRBD1	CASSRDRGTTNEQFF	TGCGCCAGCAGCAGGGACAGGGGAACGACTAATGAGCAGTTCTTC
TRBV5-4	NA	TRBJ2-5	TRBD2	CASSLEGSSGNQETQYF	TGTGCCAGCAGCTTGGAGGGGTCTAGCGGGAACCAAGAGACCCAGTACTTC
TRBV18	NA	TRBJ1-2	TRBD1	CASSLRQGSFDGYTF	TGTGCCAGCTCACTTAGACAGGGATCCTTTGATGGCTACACCTTC
TRBV18	once	TRBJ2-3	NA	CASSPSWATDTQYF	TGTGCCAGCTCACCATCATGGGCCACAGATACGCAGTATTTT
TRBV6-6	NA	TRBJ1-3	NA	CASSSGSSGNTIYF	TGTGCCAGCAGCTCGGGTAGCTCTGGAAACACCATATATTTT
TRBV2	NA	TRBJ1-4	NA	CASSGGRSEKLFF	TGTGCCAGCAGTGGAGGCAGAAGTGAAAAACTGTTTTTT
TRBV11-3	NA	TRBJ1-1	NA	CASSSGHGTRLAEAFF	TGTGCCAGCAGCTCGGGACACGGGACGCGTCTGGCTGAAGCTTTCTTT
TRBV11-3	NA	TRBJ2-1	TRBD1	CASSPSDRGNEQFF	TGTGCCAGCAGCCCTTCGGACAGGGGGAATGAGCAGTTCTTC
TRBV6-5	NA	TRBJ2-1	NA	CASSYLRGGEQFF	TGTGCCAGCAGTTACTTACGAGGAGGTGAGCAGTTCTTC
TRBV5-4	NA	TRBJ1-1	NA	CASSLARRGSTEAFF	TGTGCCAGCAGCTTGGCCCGAAGGGGGAGCACTGAAGCTTTCTTT
TRBV7-9	once	TRBJ2-3	NA	CASSLATGVTDTQYF	TGTGCCAGCAGCTTAGCGACAGGAGTCACAGATACGCAGTATTTT
TRBV18	NA	TRBJ2-5	NA	CASSPAAAETQYF	TGTGCCAGCTCACCCGCCGCGGCCGAGACCCAGTACTTC
TRBV5-4	few	TRBJ1-6	NA	CASSFGRGESPLHF	TGTGCCAGCAGCTTCGGCAGGGGAGAATCACCCCTCCACTTT
TRBV19	NA	TRBJ1-1	NA	CASSFLLQGTEAFF	TGTGCCAGTAGCTTCCTCCTTCAGGGGACTGAAGCTTTCTTT
TRBV6-5	NA	TRBJ2-3	TRBD2	CASTQRGFSTDTQYF	TGTGCCAGCACTCAGCGGGGGTTTAGCACAGATACGCAGTATTTT
TRBV19	few	TRBJ1-2	NA	CASSPPNRGGYTF	TGTGCCAGTAGTCCCCCAAATCGGGGGGGCTACACCTTC
TRBV4-2	once	TRBJ1-2	NA	CASSQDSGANYGYTF	TGTGCCAGCAGCCAAGATAGCGGGGCTAACTATGGCTACACCTTC
TRBV5-6	NA	TRBJ2-7	TRBD1	CASSSRGLPTHEQYF	TGTGCCAGCAGCTCCAGGGGGCTGCCTACCCACGAGCAGTACTTC
TRBV2	NA	TRBJ2-2	TRBD2	CASSEGGASGAGELFF	TGTGCCAGCAGTGAGGGGGGGGCTAGCGGGGCCGGGGAGCTGTTTTTT
TRBV7-8	NA	TRBJ1-2	NA	CASSSLTGGDYGYTF	TGTGCCAGCAGCTCCTTAACGGGAGGGGACTATGGCTACACCTTC
TRBV15	NA	TRBJ1-2	TRBD1	CATSRDGGQGRSSYTF	TGTGCCACCAGCAGAGACGGCGGACAGGGAAGATCAAGCTACACCTTC
TRBV6-1	once	TRBJ2-7	TRBD2	CASSEVGGIYEQYF	TGTGCCAGCAGTGAGGTGGGGGGGATCTACGAGCAGTACTTC
TRBV7-2	NA	TRBJ1-2	TRBD1	CASSLNPAGQGDYGYTF	TGTGCCAGCAGCTTAAACCCCGCCGGACAGGGGGACTATGGCTACACCTTC
TRBV18	few	TRBJ1-6	NA	CASSTYRETNSPLHF	TGTGCCAGCTCAACCTACAGGGAGACTAATTCACCCCTCCACTTT
TRBV18	NA	TRBJ2-3	TRBD2	CASSPPVGGGGPDAQYF	TGTGCCAGCTCACCACCGGTTGGCGGGGGAGGGCCAGATGCGCAGTATTTT
TRBV4-2	NA	TRBJ2-2	TRBD2	CASSQEGGANTGELFF	TGTGCCAGCAGCCAAGAGGGAGGGGCGAACACCGGGGAGCTGTTTTTT